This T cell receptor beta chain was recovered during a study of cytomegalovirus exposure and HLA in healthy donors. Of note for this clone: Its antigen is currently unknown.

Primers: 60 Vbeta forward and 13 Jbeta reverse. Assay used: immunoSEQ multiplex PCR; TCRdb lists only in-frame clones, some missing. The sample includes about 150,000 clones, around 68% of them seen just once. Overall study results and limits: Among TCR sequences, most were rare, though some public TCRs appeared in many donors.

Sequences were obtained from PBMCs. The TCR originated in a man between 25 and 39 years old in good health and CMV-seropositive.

The CDR3 DNA follows: TGCGCCAGCAGCTTTTCAGGGGAGAGCACTGAAGCTTTCTTT. Translating gives CASSFSGESTEAFF. This chain connects TRBV5-1 to TRBJ1-1; weak D call: TRBD1 (6 bases). The V end lost 2 bases, the J end lost 4 bases, and 12 bases lay between the germline ends. The length of the CDR3 is 14 residues. In germline, CDR1 is SGHRS, CDR2 YFSETQ.